This T cell receptor (beta chain) was recovered during a study of neurological immune-mediated disorders. Notes on the study in general: For the multiple sclerosis repertoire cluster, an association with any clinical or MRI feature was absent. HTLV-1-associated myelopathy had the most TCR clonal expansion, and multiple sclerosis had the least, less than healthy controls.

From 2 million PBMCs stored at -80 C, the unsorted libraries were generated. As to this clonotype: What it binds is unknown.

Every sequencing run generated in excess of 170 million TCR-beta sequences. These sequences covered 15-18 subjects. TCRdb re-called the 5' RACE reads with MiXCR, one entry per CDR3 protein. The sample contains about 65,000 distinct CDR3 sequences, over 4% of which appear only once. J lost 0 bases, V lost 5 bases, and 13 bases had no gene match. From germline, CDR1 is SGHAT and CDR2 FQDESV (reference sequence). The CDR3 is 19 residues long. The sequence came from a man aged 50 to 60 with multiple sclerosis. The V gene is TRBV11-1, the J gene TRBJ2-3, with 11 bases fitting TRBD2. The sample taken for sequencing was PBMCs. CDR3 protein: CASSPGVAGGLGSTDTQYF. The CDR3 bases are TGTGCCAGCAGCCCCGGGGTAGCGGGGGGGTTAGGAAGCACAGATACGCAGTATTTT.